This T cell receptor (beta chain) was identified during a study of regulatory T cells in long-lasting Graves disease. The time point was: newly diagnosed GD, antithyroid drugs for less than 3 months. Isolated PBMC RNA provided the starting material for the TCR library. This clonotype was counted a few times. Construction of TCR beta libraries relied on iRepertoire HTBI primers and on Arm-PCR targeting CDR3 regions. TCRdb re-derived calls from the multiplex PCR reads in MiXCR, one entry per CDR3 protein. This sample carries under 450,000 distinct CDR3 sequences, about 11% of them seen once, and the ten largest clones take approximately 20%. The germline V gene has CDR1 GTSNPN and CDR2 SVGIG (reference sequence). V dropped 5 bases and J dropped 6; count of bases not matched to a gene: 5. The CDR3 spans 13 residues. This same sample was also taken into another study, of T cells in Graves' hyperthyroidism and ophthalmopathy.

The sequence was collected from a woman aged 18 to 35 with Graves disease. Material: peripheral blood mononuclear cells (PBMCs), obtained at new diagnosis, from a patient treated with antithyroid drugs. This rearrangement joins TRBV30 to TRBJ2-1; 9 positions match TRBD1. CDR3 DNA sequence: TGTGCCTGGGAGGACAGGGGATTCAATGAGCAGTTCTTC. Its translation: CAWEDRGFNEQFF.